This T cell receptor (beta chain) emerged from a study of neurological immune-mediated disorders. With 10-nucleotide random UMIs, 5'RACE was used to make the cDNA. TCRdb independently ran MiXCR on the 5' RACE reads; one entry per CDR3 protein. The table includes about 66,000 distinct CDR3 sequences, 3.5% to 5.5% detected once. There are many counts of this clonotype. Its matching antigen is unknown. Findings and caveats of the study: One related-CDR3 cluster, which may be a signature, held the repertoires of 18 of 34 multiple sclerosis patients after phylogenetic grouping.

The germline CDR1 and CDR2 sequences are SGHRS and YFSETQ. V gave up 4 bases and J gave up 3 bases; unmatched junction bases: 7. The CDR3 runs to 16 residues. V gene TRBV5-1 combines with J gene TRBJ2-3, with 11 bases identical to TRBD2. This TCR came from a man aged 25-45 years with multiple sclerosis. Sample: PBMCs. In nucleotides, the CDR3 is TGCGCCAGCAGCGGCATAGCGGGGGGGCCAACAGATACGCAGTATTTT. It specifies CASSGIAGGPTDTQYF.